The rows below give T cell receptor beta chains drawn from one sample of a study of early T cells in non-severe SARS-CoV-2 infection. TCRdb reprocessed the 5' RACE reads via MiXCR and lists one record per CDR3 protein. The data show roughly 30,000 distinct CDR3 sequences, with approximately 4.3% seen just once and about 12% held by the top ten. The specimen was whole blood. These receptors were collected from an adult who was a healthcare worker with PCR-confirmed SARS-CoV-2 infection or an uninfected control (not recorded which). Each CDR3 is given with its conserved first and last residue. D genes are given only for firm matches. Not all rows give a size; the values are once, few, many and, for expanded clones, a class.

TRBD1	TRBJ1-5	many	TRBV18	CASSVTGEQPQHF	TGTGCCAGCTCGGTTACAGGGGAACAGCCCCAGCATTTT
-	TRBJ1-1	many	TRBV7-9	CASSGQGKTEAFF	TGTGCCAGCAGCGGGCAGGGAAAAACTGAAGCTTTCTTT
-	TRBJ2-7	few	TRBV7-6	CASSLQGMNEQYF	TGTGCCAGCAGCTTGCAGGGGATGAACGAGCAGTACTTC
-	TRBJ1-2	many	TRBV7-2	CASSLGVQTSNGYTF	TGTGCCAGCAGCTTAGGGGTACAGACCTCCAATGGCTACACCTTC
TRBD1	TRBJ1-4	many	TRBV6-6	CASNGQGREKLFF	TGTGCCAGCAATGGACAGGGAAGGGAAAAACTGTTTTTT
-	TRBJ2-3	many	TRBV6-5	CASSSYGSPRATDTQYF	TGTGCCAGCAGCTCCTACGGATCCCCAAGGGCCACAGATACGCAGTATTTT
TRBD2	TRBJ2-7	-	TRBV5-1	CASSSLSGGYPYEQYF	TGCGCCAGCAGCTCCCTTAGCGGGGGCTATCCCTACGAGCAGTACTTC
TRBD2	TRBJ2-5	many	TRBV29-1	CSVMTSGGTETQYF	TGCAGCGTGATGACTAGCGGGGGTACGGAGACCCAGTACTTC
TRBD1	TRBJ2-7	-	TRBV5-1	CASSVTGVSYEQYF	TGCGCCAGCAGCGTGACAGGGGTCTCCTACGAGCAGTACTTC
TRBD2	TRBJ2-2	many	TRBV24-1	CATSDGPSGIAELFF	TGTGCCACCAGTGATGGTCCTAGCGGGATCGCGGAGCTGTTTTTT
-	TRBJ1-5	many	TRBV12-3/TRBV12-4	CASNPSSNQPQHF	TGTGCCAGCAACCCAAGTAGCAATCAGCCCCAGCATTTT
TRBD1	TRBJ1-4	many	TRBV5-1	CASSLGGQIDEKLFF	TGCGCCAGCAGCTTGGGGGGACAGATAGATGAAAAACTGTTTTTT
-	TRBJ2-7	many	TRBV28	CASSSSATSSYEQYF	TGTGCCAGCAGTTCGTCAGCCACCAGCTCCTACGAGCAGTACTTC
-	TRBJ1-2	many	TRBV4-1	CASSPDTTYGYTF	TGCGCCAGCAGCCCTGACACTACCTATGGCTACACCTTC
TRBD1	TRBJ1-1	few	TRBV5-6	CASNLLLGQGVNTEAFF	TGTGCCAGCAACTTACTACTAGGACAGGGCGTTAACACTGAAGCTTTCTTT
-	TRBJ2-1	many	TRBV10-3	CAISESGGPYNEQFF	TGTGCCATCAGTGAGTCCGGGGGACCCTACAATGAGCAGTTCTTC
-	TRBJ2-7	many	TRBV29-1	CSGKGEFGFEQYF	TGCAGCGGTAAAGGGGAGTTTGGGTTCGAGCAGTACTTC
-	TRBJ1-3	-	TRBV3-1	CASSRGKVSENTIYF	TGTGCCAGCAGCCGGGGTAAAGTCTCTGAAAACACCATATATTTT
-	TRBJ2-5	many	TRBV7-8	CASSSGRSAGETQYF	TGTGCCAGCAGCTCAGGCAGGTCGGCAGGGGAGACCCAGTACTTC
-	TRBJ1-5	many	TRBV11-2	CASSLFDGNQPQHF	TGTGCCAGCAGCTTATTTGACGGGAATCAGCCCCAGCATTTT
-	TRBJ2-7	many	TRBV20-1	CSAKPGHGYEQYF	TGCAGTGCAAAGCCGGGACACGGCTACGAGCAGTACTTC
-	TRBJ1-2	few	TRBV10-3	CAISEPGASGSYGYTF	TGTGCCATCAGTGAACCCGGGGCCTCCGGGAGCTATGGCTACACCTTC
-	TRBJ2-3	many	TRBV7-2	CASSPGTPGYAQYF	TGTGCCAGCAGCCCGGGGACCCCAGGTTATGCGCAGTATTTT
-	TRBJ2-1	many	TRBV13	CASSFNEQFF	TGTGCCAGCAGCTTCAATGAGCAGTTCTTC
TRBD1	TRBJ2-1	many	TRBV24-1	CATSGGGDRGRNEQFF	TGTGCCACCAGTGGTGGGGGGGACAGGGGAAGAAATGAGCAGTTCTTC